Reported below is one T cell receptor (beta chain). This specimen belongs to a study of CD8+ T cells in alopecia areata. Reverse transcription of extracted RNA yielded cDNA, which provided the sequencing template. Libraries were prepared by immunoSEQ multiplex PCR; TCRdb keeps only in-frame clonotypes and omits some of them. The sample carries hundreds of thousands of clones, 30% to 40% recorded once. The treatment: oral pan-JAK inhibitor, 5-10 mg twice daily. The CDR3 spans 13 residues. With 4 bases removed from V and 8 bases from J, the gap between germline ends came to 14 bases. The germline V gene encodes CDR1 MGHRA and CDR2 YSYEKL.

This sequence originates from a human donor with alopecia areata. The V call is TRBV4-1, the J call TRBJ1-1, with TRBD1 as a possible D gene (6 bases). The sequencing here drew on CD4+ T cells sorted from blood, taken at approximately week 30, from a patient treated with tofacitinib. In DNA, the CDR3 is TGCGCCAGCAGCCTACAGGGCCTCGGCGAAGCTTTCTTT. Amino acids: CASSLQGLGEAFF.